This T cell receptor beta chain is drawn from a study of identifying expanded T cells in peripheral blood. Assay used: immunoSEQ multiplex PCR; TCRdb lists only in-frame clones, some missing. The sample yields some 77,000 clones, 88% seen once. This CDR3 has 11 amino acids. V lost 5 bases, J lost 7 bases, and 6 bases lay in between. CDR1 and CDR2 (germline): SGHTA, FQGNSA. The sequencing input was blood. The chain recombines TRBV7-2 with TRBJ2-1; tentative D call: TRBD1 (6 bases). The receptor's source is a person between 18 and 75 years old in good health. CDR3 loop: CASSRGNEQFF. The CDR3 DNA sequence: TGTGCCAGCAGCAGGGGGAATGAGCAGTTCTTC.